These 32 T cell receptor beta chains came from one sample sequenced in a study. A single record per CDR3 protein comes from TCRdb applying MiXCR to the RT-PCR reads. The repertoire holds almost 700,000 distinct CDR3 sequences, with 11% to 15% as singletons. The sequenced material came from memory CD4+ T cells from blood. The receptors were sampled from a female donor in good health, serving as a healthy control.

J is TRBJ2-1 and V is TRBV19; possible D gene TRBD2, 5 bases. Germline V CDR1 and CDR2: LNHDA, SQIVND (reference sequence). V gave up 7 bases and J gave up 0 bases, with 10 bases separating them. The CDR3 spans 14 residues. The CDR3 coding sequence is TGTGCCAGTAAGCCGGACTCCTCCTACAATGAGCAGTTCTTC. Translation gives CASKPDSSYNEQFF.

This clonotype occurred a few times. The gene calls are TRBV2 and TRBJ2-5; weak D call: TRBD1 (5 bases). Germline V CDR1 and CDR2: SNHLY, FYNNEI. The ends were cut back, 4 bases at V and 5 bases at J, with 17 bases in the middle. This CDR3 is 15 amino acids long. CDR3 amino acids: CASSASGRVIETQYF. The CDR3 DNA is TGTGCCAGCAGTGCCTCGGGCAGGGTTATTGAGACCCAGTACTTC.

In this sample, this clonotype turned up many times. The rearrangement uses TRBV20-1 and TRBJ2-1, with TRBD1 matching over 9 bases. The CDR3 runs 14 residues. V dropped 6 bases and J dropped 7; count of bases not matched to a gene: 10. Germline CDR1 DFQATT, CDR2 SNEGSKA (reference sequence). Here the CDR3 DNA reads TGCAGTGCGGAGTCCGGGACAGGGTTTAATGAGCAGTTCTTC. Residues: CSAESGTGFNEQFF.

With regard to this clonotype: A much larger clone differs from this one at a single base, so this may be a read error. The chain links TRBV7-3 to TRBJ1-2; 9 nucleotides align to TRBD1. From germline, CDR1 is SGHTA and CDR2 FQGTGA. After removal of 5 bases from V and 4 bases from J, the junction contained 8 bases not matched to a gene. The CDR3 consists of 15 residues. CDR3 in amino acids: CASSPAPGQGYGYTF. In DNA form, the CDR3 reads TGTGCCAGCAGCCCTGCGCCGGGACAGGGCTATGGCTACACCTTC.

At least ten counts were recorded for this clonotype. The rearrangement links TRBV12-3 or TRBV12-4 to TRBJ2-7; 9 bases match TRBD2. V lost 5 bases to trimming and J lost 3 bases; unmatched junction nucleotides: 5. There are 14 residues in the CDR3. CDR3 nucleotides: TGTGCCAGCAGTCTTAGCGGGGGCCACTACGAGCAGTACTTC. This translates into CASSLSGGHYEQYF.

This clonotype was counted many times. The genes are TRBV6-5 and TRBJ1-1, with 7 bases lining up with TRBD1. V was clipped by 4 bases and J by 4 bases; unmatched bases: 12. CDR1 is MNHEY and CDR2 is SVGAGI in the germline V gene. The CDR3 length is 16 residues. This chain's CDR3 is CASSWTGPNMGTEAFF. The DNA of the CDR3 is TGTGCCAGCAGTTGGACAGGACCGAATATGGGCACTGAAGCTTTCTTT.

This clonotype was counted at least ten times. This chain connects TRBV7-2 to TRBJ1-1; the D gene is possibly TRBD1 (6 bases). The V gene's germline CDR1 is SGHTA and CDR2 FQGNSA. The length of the CDR3 is 14 residues. With 2 bases removed from V and 3 bases from J, the gap between germline ends came to 10 bases. The CDR3 coding sequence is TGTGCCAGCAGCTTACGGGGGGCGGACACTGAAGCTTTCTTT. Its protein product is CASSLRGADTEAFF.

At least ten counts were recorded for this clonotype. The V gene is TRBV4-2, the J gene TRBJ2-7; the match to TRBD2 covers 7 bases. Germline V gene data show CDR1 as LGHNA and CDR2 as YNFKEQ. CDR3 length: 14 amino acids. Losses at the gene ends were 4 bases for V and 0 bases for J; bases not matched to a gene: 3. CDR3 loop: CASSPAGTSYEQYF. Here the CDR3 DNA reads TGTGCCAGCAGCCCAGCGGGGACCTCCTACGAGCAGTACTTC.

The gene calls are TRBV5-1 and TRBJ2-1; D not resolved. V was shortened by 2 bases and J by 5 bases, with 8 bases between the two germline ends. The CDR3 extends over 13 amino acids. Germline CDR1 is SGHRS and CDR2 is YFSETQ. Here the CDR3 reads CASSFPQNNEQFF. The CDR3 DNA is TGCGCCAGCAGCTTTCCCCAGAACAATGAGCAGTTCTTC.

This chain uses TRBV20-1 with TRBJ2-3, with no clear D. The germline CDR1 and CDR2 sequences are DFQATT and SNEGSKA (reference sequence). The CDR3 contains 14 residues. Trimming took off 2 bases at V and 5 bases at J, with 14 bases between the two ends. This CDR3 reads CSARHPYDKDTQYF. The CDR3 DNA is TGCAGTGCTAGACATCCCTACGACAAAGATACGCAGTATTTT.

V is TRBV28 and J is TRBJ2-7; the match to TRBD2 covers 7 bases. This CDR3 has 15 amino acids. The V gene's germline CDR1 is MDHEN and CDR2 SYDVKM. The V gene end was trimmed by 5 bases and the J gene end by 5 bases; junction bases not matched to a gene: 12. The CDR3: CASSRGGAGANEQYF. The DNA of the CDR3 is TGTGCCAGCAGTCGAGGCGGGGCGGGAGCAAACGAGCAGTACTTC. Full variable domain (outside the CDR3, taken from reference TRBV28 and TRBJ2-7): DVKVTQSSRYLVKRTGEKVFLECVQDMDHENMFWYRQDPGLGLRLIYFSYDVKMKEKGDIPEGYSVSREKKERFSLILESASTNQTSMYLCASSRGGAGANEQYFGPGTRLTVT.

The CDR3 bases are TGTGCCAGCAATATGGACAGGTACACTGAAGCTTTCTTT. This encodes CASNMDRYTEAFF. This sequence joins TRBV28 and TRBJ1-1, with 7 bases lining up with TRBD1. After removal of 7 bases from V and 3 bases from J, the junction contained 5 bases not matched to a gene. Germline V gene sequence: CDR1 MDHEN, CDR2 SYDVKM. This CDR3 spans 13 amino acids.

This clonotype was seen many times. V and J are TRBV7-3 and TRBJ2-7; 8 nucleotides agree with TRBD2. CDR3 length: 15 amino acids. Looked up from germline, CDR1 is SGHTA and CDR2 is FQGTGA. The ends lost 3 bases at V and 5 bases at J; junction bases unmatched: 9. In DNA form, the CDR3 reads TGTGCCAGCAGCTTGGGGGGGCGGGAGGTCGACGAGCAGTACTTC. The encoded protein is CASSLGGREVDEQYF. The complete variable domain, with remaining parts taken from reference TRBV7-3 and TRBJ2-7, reads GAGVSQTPSNKVTEKGKYVELRCDPISGHTALYWYRQSLGQGPEFLIYFQGTGAADDSGLPNDRFFAVRPEGSVSTLKIQRTERGDSAVYLCASSLGGREVDEQYFGPGTRLTVT.

This clonotype was seen more than once but under ten times. V and J are TRBV7-2 and TRBJ2-7, with TRBD2 matching 8 bases. V gave up 2 bases and J gave up 3 bases; unmatched junction bases: 6. Germline CDR1 is SGHTA and CDR2 is FQGNSA. CDR3 length: 15 amino acids. DNA of the CDR3: TGTGCCAGCAGCTTACTTGGGCGGGGGGACTACGAGCAGTACTTC. It encodes CASSLLGRGDYEQYF.

This clonotype was counted between two and nine times. The chain links TRBV20-1 to TRBJ2-1; 10 positions agree with TRBD2. Germline loops: CDR1 DFQATT, CDR2 SNEGSKA (reference sequence). The CDR3 consists of 16 residues. The V gene end was trimmed by 6 bases and the J gene end by 6 bases; junction bases not matched to a gene: 14. The CDR3 DNA follows: TGCAGTGCCTCACCCAAGGGACTAGCGACCGTCAATGAGCAGTTCTTC. Translating gives CSASPKGLATVNEQFF.

Only a few counts were recorded for this clonotype. The rearrangement uses TRBV6-2 or TRBV6-3 and TRBJ1-2; D ambiguous. Germline CDR1 MNHEY, CDR2 SVGEGT. The V end lost 4 bases, the J end lost 0 bases, and 12 bases lay between the germline ends. This CDR3 is built from 15 residues. CDR3 residues: CASSSGGKPNYGYTF. The CDR3 nucleotides read TGTGCCAGCAGTTCCGGAGGCAAACCTAACTATGGCTACACCTTC.

The chain has TRBV24-1 and TRBJ2-3; D is possibly TRBD2 (5 bases). Germline V lookup: CDR1 KGHDR, CDR2 SFDVKD. The ends were cut back, 3 bases at V and 8 bases at J, with 20 bases in the middle. There are 16 residues in the CDR3. CDR3 sequence reads: CATSDPTLSGAGTQYF. In DNA form, the CDR3 reads TGTGCCACCAGTGATCCTACCCTGAGCGGCGCGGGTACGCAGTATTTT.

The sample holds many counts of this clonotype. The V call is TRBV5-1, the J call TRBJ2-1, with unresolved D. The CDR3 length is 16 residues. The V gene's germline CDR1 is SGHRS and CDR2 YFSETQ. V was pared by 1 base and J by 5 bases, with 16 bases between. The CDR3 DNA sequence: TGCGCCAGCAGCTTGACAGCCTCTAGTAGCCACAATGAGCAGTTCTTC. This translates into CASSLTASSSHNEQFF.

The DNA for the CDR3 is TGTGCCAGCAGCCCCCAGGGACCTGCAACTAATGAAAAACTGTTTTTT. Translation: CASSPQGPATNEKLFF. The chain combines TRBV7-2 with TRBJ1-4; perhaps TRBD1 as D (5 bases). This CDR3 contains 16 residues. V was trimmed by 5 bases and J by 0 bases, leaving 13 bases between them. Germline loops: CDR1 SGHTA, CDR2 FQGNSA.

This chain joins TRBV5-1 and TRBJ1-4; 7 bases map to TRBD1. The trim removed 4 bases at V and 7 bases at J, leaving 19 bases unmatched. The germline V gene encodes CDR1 SGHRS and CDR2 YFSETQ. This CDR3 contains 18 residues. CDR3 residues: CASSPSTTNRGWGEKLFF. In DNA, the CDR3 is TGCGCCAGCAGCCCGAGCACTACTAACAGGGGATGGGGTGAAAAACTGTTTTTT.

Remarks on this clonotype: A much larger clone lies a single base off, so this may be a read error. The V gene is TRBV12-3 or TRBV12-4, the J gene TRBJ2-1; 10 nucleotides agree with TRBD1. There are 12 residues in the CDR3. The CDR3 nucleotides read TGTGTCAGCAGTTTGCCCGGGACAGGGGAGTTCTTC. This translates into CVSSLPGTGEFF.

This chain uses TRBV10-2 with TRBJ2-7; a weak D match, TRBD1 (7 bases). The CDR3 extends over 15 amino acids. The germline gives CDR1 WSHSY, CDR2 SAAADI. Trimming stripped 6 bases from V and 0 bases from J, with 15 bases between. The CDR3 coding sequence is TGCGCCAGCAGGCGGGGACAGTGGAGCTCCTACGAGCAGTACTTC. Its protein product is CASRRGQWSSYEQYF.

The V and J genes are TRBV2 and TRBJ2-6, with unresolved D. V lost 7 bases and J lost 4, with 11 bases in between. Looked up from germline, CDR1 is SNHLY and CDR2 is FYNNEI. This CDR3 spans 14 amino acids. The CDR3 region is CASNVNGGANVLTF. DNA of the CDR3: TGTGCCAGCAATGTGAATGGGGGGGCCAACGTCCTGACTTTC.

This clonotype was detected only a few times. The V and J genes are TRBV10-3 and TRBJ2-2; maybe TRBD1 (6 bases). The CDR3 consists of 13 residues. Germline lookup yields CDR1 ENHRY and CDR2 SYGVKD. CDR3 sequence: CGSGTQNTGELFF. As DNA, the CDR3 is TGTGGATCCGGGACACAGAACACCGGGGAGCTGTTTTTT.

This clonotype was detected only a few times. V gene TRBV27 combines with J gene TRBJ2-3, with TRBD1 matching 7 bases. Germline values: CDR1 MNHEY, CDR2 SMNVEV (reference sequence). The CDR3 consists of 18 residues. Trimming took 0 bases from V and 2 from J; bases not matched to a gene: 11. CDR3 coding DNA: TGTGCCAGCAGTTTATCGCCCCGGACAGGTTACAACACAGATACGCAGTATTTT. Its protein product is CASSLSPRTGYNTDTQYF.

The V and J genes are TRBV20-1 and TRBJ1-2; possible D gene TRBD1, 5 bases. The germline gives CDR1 DFQATT, CDR2 SNEGSKA (reference sequence). The V gene lost 5 bases and the J gene lost 7 bases, with 17 bases spanning the gap. The CDR3 has 13 amino acids. CDR3 sequence reads: CSAFRPGTGGYTF. CDR3 sequence (DNA): TGCAGTGCTTTCCGACCCGGGACTGGTGGCTACACCTTC.

The rearrangement uses TRBV15 and TRBJ2-7; D gene ambiguous. V was clipped by 1 base and J by 1 base, with 11 bases between them. The CDR3 loop spans 15 amino acids. Germline assignment: CDR1 LNHNV and CDR2 YYDKDF (reference sequence). DNA of the CDR3: TGTGCCACCAGCAGAGCTTATGGTGGTTCCTACGAGCAGTACTTC. Amino acid sequence: CATSRAYGGSYEQYF.

The V call is TRBV20-1, the J call TRBJ2-3; 7 nucleotides agree with TRBD2. Germline lookup yields CDR1 DFQATT and CDR2 SNEGSKA (reference sequence). J lost 0 bases, V lost 0 bases, and 9 bases had no gene match. This CDR3 is 17 amino acids long. The CDR3 loop is CSARDFRRLASTDTQYF. The CDR3 region has the DNA TGCAGTGCTAGAGACTTCCGTAGACTAGCCAGCACAGATACGCAGTATTTT.

V gene TRBV11-2 combines with J gene TRBJ1-2; D remains unclear. Deletions cut 1 base from V and 8 bases from J, with 17 bases between. Per the germline V gene, CDR1 is SGHAT and CDR2 is FQNNGV. The CDR3 consists of 15 residues. CDR3 sequence reads: CASSLGRTLVRGYTF. In DNA, the CDR3 is TGTGCCAGCAGCTTAGGGAGGACGCTGGTGAGGGGCTACACCTTC. Filled out from reference TRBV11-2 and TRBJ1-2, the complete variable domain reads EAGVAQSPRYKIIEKRQSVAFWCNPISGHATLYWYQQILGQGPKLLIQFQNNGVVDDSQLPKDRFSAERLKGVDSTLKIQPAKLEDSAVYLCASSLGRTLVRGYTFGSGTRLTVV.

This rearrangement joins TRBV29-1 to TRBJ2-2; D not resolved. Germline loops: CDR1 SQVTM, CDR2 ANQGSEA. The CDR3 contains 12 residues. Trimming removed 0 bases at V and 6 bases at J, with 5 bases between. The CDR3 DNA reads as TGCAGCGTTGAAGATAATTCCGGGGAGCTGTTTTTT. Protein product: CSVEDNSGELFF.

At least ten counts were recorded for this clonotype. This rearrangement joins TRBV5-1 to TRBJ2-5; D is undetermined. CDR1 and CDR2 (germline): SGHRS, YFSETQ. This CDR3 contains 14 residues. The V end was cut by 0 bases, the J end by 5 bases, with 11 bases between. The CDR3 is CASSLGEVGETQYF. In nucleotides, the CDR3 is TGCGCCAGCAGCTTGGGTGAGGTCGGGGAGACCCAGTACTTC. The complete variable domain, with remaining parts taken from reference TRBV5-1 and TRBJ2-5, reads KAGVTQTPRYLIKTRGQQVTLSCSPISGHRSVSWYQQTPGQGLQFLFEYFSETQRNKGNFPGRFSGRQFSNSRSEMNVSTLELGDSALYLCASSLGEVGETQYFGPGTRLLVL.

Remarks on this clonotype: This could be a read error, since a much larger clone is one nucleotide away. The CDR3 loop is CASSSGQPSESQYF. The CDR3 nucleotides read TGTGCCAGCAGCTCGGGCCAGCCCTCCGAGTCCCAGTACTTC. V usage is TRBV7-2 and J usage is TRBJ2-5; no reliable D call. The length of the CDR3 is 14 residues. The V gene lost 4 bases and the J gene lost 9 bases, with 18 bases spanning the gap. From germline, CDR1 is SGHTA and CDR2 FQGNSA.